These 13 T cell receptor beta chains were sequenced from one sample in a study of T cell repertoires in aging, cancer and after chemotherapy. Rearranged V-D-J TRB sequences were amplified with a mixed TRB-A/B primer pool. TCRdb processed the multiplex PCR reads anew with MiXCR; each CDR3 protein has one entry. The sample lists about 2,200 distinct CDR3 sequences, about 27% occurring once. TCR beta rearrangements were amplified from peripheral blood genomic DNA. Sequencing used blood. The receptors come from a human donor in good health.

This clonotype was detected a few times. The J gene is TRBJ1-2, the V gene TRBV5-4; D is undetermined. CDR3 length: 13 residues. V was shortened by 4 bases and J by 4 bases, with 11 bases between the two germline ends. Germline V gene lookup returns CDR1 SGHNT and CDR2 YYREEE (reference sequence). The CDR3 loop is CASSPPSSYGYTF. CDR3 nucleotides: TGTGCCAGCAGCCCCCCTTCCAGCTATGGCTACACCTTC.

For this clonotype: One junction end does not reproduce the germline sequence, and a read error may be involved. The CDR3 spells CASSSDRGTGANFLTF. The DNA of the CDR3 is TGTGCCAGTAGTTCCGACAGGGGAACTGGGGCCAACTTCCTGACTTTC. The J gene is TRBJ2-6, the V gene TRBV19, with 8 bases aligning to TRBD1. Germline assignment: CDR1 LNHDA and CDR2 SQIVND (reference sequence). This CDR3 comprises 16 residues.

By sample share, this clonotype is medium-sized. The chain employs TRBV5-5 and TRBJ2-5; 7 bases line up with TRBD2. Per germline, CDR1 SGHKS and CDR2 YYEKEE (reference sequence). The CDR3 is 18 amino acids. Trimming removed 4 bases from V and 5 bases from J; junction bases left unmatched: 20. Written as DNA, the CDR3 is TGTGCCAGCAGCCCAATTATTATAGCGGGCCAGAAGGGGGAGACCCAGTACTTC. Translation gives CASSPIIIAGQKGETQYF. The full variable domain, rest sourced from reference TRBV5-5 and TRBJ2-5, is DAGVTQSPTHLIKTRGQQVTLRCSPISGHKSVSWYQQVLGQGPQFIFQYYEKEERGRGNFPDRFSARQFPNYSSELNVNALLLGDSALYLCASSPIIIAGQKGETQYFGPGTRLLVL.

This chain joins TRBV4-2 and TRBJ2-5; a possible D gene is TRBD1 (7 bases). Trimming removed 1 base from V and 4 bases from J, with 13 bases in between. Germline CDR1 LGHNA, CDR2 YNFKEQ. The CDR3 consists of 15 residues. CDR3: CASSQAWRDRETQYF. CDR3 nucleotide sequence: TGTGCCAGCAGCCAAGCCTGGCGGGACAGAGAGACCCAGTACTTC.

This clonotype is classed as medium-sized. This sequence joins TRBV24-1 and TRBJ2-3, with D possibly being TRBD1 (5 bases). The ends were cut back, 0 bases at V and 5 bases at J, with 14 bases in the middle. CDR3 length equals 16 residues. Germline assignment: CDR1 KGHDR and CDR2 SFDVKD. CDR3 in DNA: TGTGCCACCAGTGATTTGCGGAGCAGGGTGGGAGATACGCAGTATTTT. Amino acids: CATSDLRSRVGDTQYF.

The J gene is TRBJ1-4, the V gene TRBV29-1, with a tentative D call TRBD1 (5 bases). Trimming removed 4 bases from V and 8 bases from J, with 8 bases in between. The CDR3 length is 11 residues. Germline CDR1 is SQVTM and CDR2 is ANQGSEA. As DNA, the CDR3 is TGCAGCGTTGTCCGGGGGGAAAAACTGTTTTTT. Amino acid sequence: CSVVRGEKLFF.

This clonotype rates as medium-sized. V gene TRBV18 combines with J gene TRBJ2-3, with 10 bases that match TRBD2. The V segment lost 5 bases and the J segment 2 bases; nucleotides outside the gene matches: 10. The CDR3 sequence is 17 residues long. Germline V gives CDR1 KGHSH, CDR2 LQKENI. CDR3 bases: TGTGCCAGCTCATCAAGCCTAGCGGGGGCCATCACAGATACGCAGTATTTT. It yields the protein CASSSSLAGAITDTQYF.

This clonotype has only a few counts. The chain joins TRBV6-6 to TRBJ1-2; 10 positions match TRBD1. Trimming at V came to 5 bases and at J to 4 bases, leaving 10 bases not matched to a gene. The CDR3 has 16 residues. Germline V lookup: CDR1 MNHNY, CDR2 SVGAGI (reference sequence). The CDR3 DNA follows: TGTGCCAGCAGTCCTCGTCCCGGGACAGGGGTCTATGGCTACACCTTC. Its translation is CASSPRPGTGVYGYTF.

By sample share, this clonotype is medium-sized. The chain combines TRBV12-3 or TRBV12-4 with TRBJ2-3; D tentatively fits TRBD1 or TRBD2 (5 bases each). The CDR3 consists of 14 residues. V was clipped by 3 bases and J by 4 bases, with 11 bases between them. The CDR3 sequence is CASSFLRGPDTQYF. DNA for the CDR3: TGTGCCAGCAGTTTTTTGAGGGGCCCAGATACGCAGTATTTT.

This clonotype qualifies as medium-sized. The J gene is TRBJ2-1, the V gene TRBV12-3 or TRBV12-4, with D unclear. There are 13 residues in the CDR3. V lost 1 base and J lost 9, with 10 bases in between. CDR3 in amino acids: CASSLDDRSEQFF. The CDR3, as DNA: TGTGCCAGCAGTTTAGACGACCGGAGTGAGCAGTTCTTC.

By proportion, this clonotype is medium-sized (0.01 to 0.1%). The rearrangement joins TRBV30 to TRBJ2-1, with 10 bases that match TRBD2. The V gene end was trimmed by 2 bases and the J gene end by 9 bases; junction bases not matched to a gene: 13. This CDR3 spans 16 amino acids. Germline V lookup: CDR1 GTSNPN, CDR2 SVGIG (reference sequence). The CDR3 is CAWSLTSGVGIGEQFF. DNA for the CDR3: TGTGCCTGGAGTTTAACTAGCGGGGTCGGGATCGGTGAGCAGTTCTTC.

The DNA of the CDR3 is TGCGCCAGCAGGTTCGGGGGGAACTCCTACGAGCAGTACTTC. Translated, it gives CASRFGGNSYEQYF. The rearrangement joins TRBV10-2 to TRBJ2-7, with 7 nucleotides matching TRBD2. The V and J ends lost 6 bases and 0 bases, in that order; junction bases with no gene match: 5. The CDR3 spans 14 residues. The germline CDR1 and CDR2 sequences are WSHSY and SAAADI.

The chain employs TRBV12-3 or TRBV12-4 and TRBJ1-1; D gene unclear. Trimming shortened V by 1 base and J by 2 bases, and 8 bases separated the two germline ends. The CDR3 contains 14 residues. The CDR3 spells CASSLGWGNTEAFF. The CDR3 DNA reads TGTGCCAGCAGTTTAGGTTGGGGTAACACTGAAGCTTTCTTT.